Below, 22 T cell receptor beta chains from the same sample are listed, as sequenced in a study of T cell responses to AZD1222 COVID-19 vaccine (dated by TCRdb to 2020 to 2023). Explained via the paper, the time point label denotes: baseline before first vaccination. Library preparation used the immunoSEQ multiplex PCR assay. TCRdb re-hosts the immuneACCESS table, in-frame sequences only. Its copies lack some clones; in the studies checked, an unresolved V gene accounts for under half of them, and the cause for the rest is not known. The table for this sample lists 100,000 to 150,000 clones; 90% of them were counted only once. 6% to 9% of the sample goes to the ten largest clones. Specimen: peripheral blood, collected on day 0 of AZD1222 vaccination. These receptors all stem from an adult in good health.

This chain links TRBV27 with TRBJ2-2; the D is unclear. Trimming took off 2 bases at V and 4 bases at J, with 11 bases between the two ends. The length of the CDR3 is 15 residues. Germline lookup yields CDR1 MNHEY and CDR2 SMNVEV (reference sequence). The CDR3 nucleotides are TGTGCCAGCAGTTTAAAAGTCATGGGCACCGGGGAGCTGTTTTTT. Protein: CASSLKVMGTGELFF.

The chain recombines TRBV19 with TRBJ1-2; no definite D call. Germline V CDR1 and CDR2: LNHDA, SQIVND (reference sequence). V lost 7 bases and J lost 2, with 14 bases in between. CDR3 length equals 14 residues. The CDR3 protein is CASNYGSGNYGYTF. As DNA, the CDR3 is TGTGCCAGTAACTATGGGTCCGGCAACTATGGCTACACCTTC. Drawing the rest from reference TRBV19 and TRBJ1-2, the complete variable domain is DGGITQSPKYLFRKEGQNVTLSCEQNLNHDAMYWYRQDPGQGLRLIYYSQIVNDFQKGDIAEGYSVSREKKESFPLTVTSAQKNPTAFYLCASNYGSGNYGYTFGSGTRLTVV.

V gene TRBV6-1 combines with J gene TRBJ1-2; D ambiguous. CDR3 size: 13 residues. The V end lost 2 bases, the J end lost 2 bases, and 6 bases lay between the germline ends. The germline gives CDR1 MNHNS, CDR2 SASEGT. The CDR3 DNA is TGTGCCAGCAGTGAATCACAGAACTATGGCTACACCTTC. Its protein is CASSESQNYGYTF.

The chain recombines TRBV5-1 with TRBJ1-1; no clear D gene. Germline assignment: CDR1 SGHRS and CDR2 YFSETQ. With 6 bases removed from V and 0 bases from J, the gap between germline ends came to 12 bases. The CDR3 consists of 14 residues. The CDR3 spells CASKGIIMNTEAFF. The CDR3 nucleotides are TGCGCCAGCAAAGGGATCATCATGAACACTGAAGCTTTCTTT.

V and J are TRBV6-5 and TRBJ1-5, with a weak D call TRBD1 (6 bases). The CDR3 is made up of 13 amino acids. Trimming took 9 bases from V and 5 from J, leaving 14 bases between them. Germline V gene data show CDR1 as MNHEY and CDR2 as SVGAGI. The CDR3 nucleotides are TGTGCCAGTAGGGGGTTTTCCGATCAGCCCCAGCATTTT. The encoded protein is CASRGFSDQPQHF.

The chain links TRBV24-1 to TRBJ2-1, with 12 bases identical to TRBD2. The germline CDR1 and CDR2 sequences are KGHDR and SFDVKD. Trimming removed 4 bases from V and 7 bases from J; junction bases left unmatched: 10. This CDR3 is 17 amino acids long. As DNA, the CDR3 is TGTGCCACCAGTGACCCGGCTAGCGGGAGGGCATTGAATGAGCAGTTCTTC. It yields the protein CATSDPASGRALNEQFF.

The chain recombines TRBV30 with TRBJ1-5, with TRBD1 as a possible D gene (6 bases). The CDR3 spans 14 residues. V lost 1 base, J lost 2 bases, and 9 bases lay in between. Per the germline V gene, CDR1 is GTSNPN and CDR2 is SVGIG (reference sequence). The CDR3 loop is CAWSGQVGNQPQHF. The CDR3 DNA is TGTGCCTGGAGTGGACAGGTCGGCAATCAGCCCCAGCATTTT.

The V call is TRBV6-5, the J call TRBJ2-3; 8 nucleotides match TRBD2. Per germline, CDR1 MNHEY and CDR2 SVGAGI. The length of the CDR3 is 14 residues. V was pared by 7 bases and J by 4 bases, with 7 bases of the junction left unmatched. The CDR3 bases are TGTGCCAGCAAAAGCGGGAGCGTCCCAGATACGCAGTATTTT. Its protein is CASKSGSVPDTQYF.

This clone came up a few times. This rearrangement joins TRBV21-1 to TRBJ2-1; TRBD2 was called by the table and not checked on the DNA. TRBV21-1 is given as a pseudogene. This CDR3 has 15 residues. The CDR3 loop reads CASSPGASGDNEQFF. The CDR3 bases are TGTGCCAGCAGCCCAGGGGCTAGCGGAGACAATGAGCAGTTCTTC.

The chain uses TRBV5-1 and TRBJ2-7, with D unclear. The length of the CDR3 is 15 residues. The V gene's germline CDR1 is SGHRS and CDR2 YFSETQ. V shed 5 bases and J shed 2 bases, with 17 bases lying between them. The CDR3 is CASRSGLGGPYEQYF. In DNA, the CDR3 is TGCGCCAGCAGGTCCGGGCTAGGTGGGCCCTACGAGCAGTACTTC.

The V and J genes are TRBV6-6 and TRBJ2-7; 7 nucleotides agree with TRBD1. Germline CDR1 reads MNHNY; CDR2 reads SVGAGI (reference sequence). V lost 5 bases, J lost 1 base, and 5 bases stayed unmatched. This CDR3 comprises 14 residues. The CDR3 DNA reads as TGTGCCAGCAGTACACAGGGGATGTCCTACGAGCAGTACTTC. It encodes CASSTQGMSYEQYF.

V usage is TRBV18 and J usage is TRBJ2-2; D unclear. V lost 3 bases and J 3 bases, leaving 11 bases between the germline ends. This CDR3 has 15 amino acids. Germline lookup yields CDR1 KGHSH and CDR2 LQKENI. The CDR3 DNA reads as TGTGCCAGCTCACCCCCGGCGAAGGACACCGGGGAGCTGTTTTTT. The encoded protein is CASSPPAKDTGELFF.

The chain uses TRBV21-1 and TRBJ1-6; the DNA was not used to check the table's D call, TRBD1. TRBV21-1 corresponds to a pseudogene. The CDR3 contains 14 residues. DNA of the CDR3: TGTGCCAGCAGCAAAGAGGCAGGGGATTCACCCCTCCACTTT. Encoded protein: CASSKEAGDSPLHF.

Here the CDR3 reads CASSLLTSGKETQYF. Here the CDR3 DNA reads TGTGCCAGCAGTTTGTTGACTAGCGGAAAAGAGACCCAGTACTTC. This chain connects TRBV6-5 to TRBJ2-5; TRBD2 matches 9 bases. This CDR3 region has 15 residues. J was trimmed by 3 bases and V by 4 bases; bases with no gene match: 6. Germline-derived CDR1 and CDR2 are MNHEY and SVGAGI.

The chain uses TRBV2 and TRBJ2-7, with D unclear. The CDR3 runs 12 residues. Between the trimmed V and J ends, which lost 2 bases and 6 bases, there was a span of 8 bases. In germline, CDR1 is SNHLY, CDR2 FYNNEI. The CDR3 region has the DNA TGTGCCAGCAGTGAACATAGGGCCGAGCAGTACTTC. Amino acid sequence: CASSEHRAEQYF.

The chain carries TRBV28 and TRBJ1-2; 8 positions match TRBD1. The CDR3 is made up of 14 amino acids. V gave up 1 base and J gave up 8 bases; unmatched junction bases: 6. Germline V gene data show CDR1 as MDHEN and CDR2 as SYDVKM. CDR3 amino acids: CASSLSLRGRGYTF. The CDR3 region has the DNA TGTGCCAGCAGTTTATCTCTCAGGGGGCGCGGCTACACCTTC.

The chain joins TRBV4-1 to TRBJ1-2; D not certain. Between the trimmed V and J ends, which lost 1 base and 4 bases, there was a span of 19 bases. CDR3 length: 17 residues. CDR1 is MGHRA, CDR2 YSYEKL, per germline. CDR3 sequence reads: CASSQGVGAPSSYGYTF. The CDR3 nucleotides read TGCGCCAGCAGCCAAGGGGTCGGAGCTCCCTCCTCCTATGGCTACACCTTC.

J is TRBJ2-7 and V is TRBV11-2; D not resolved. Per the germline V gene, CDR1 is SGHAT and CDR2 is FQNNGV. V dropped 2 bases and J dropped 6 bases, with 14 bases sitting between them. This CDR3 comprises 14 residues. Written as DNA, the CDR3 is TGTGCCAGCAGCTTAATGCTCCAGCGTTTCGAGCAGTACTTC. Residues: CASSLMLQRFEQYF. Complete variable domain (other parts from reference TRBV11-2 and TRBJ2-7): EAGVAQSPRYKIIEKRQSVAFWCNPISGHATLYWYQQILGQGPKLLIQFQNNGVVDDSQLPKDRFSAERLKGVDSTLKIQPAKLEDSAVYLCASSLMLQRFEQYFGPGTRLTVT.

This sequence joins TRBV7-9 and TRBJ2-5, with D maybe TRBD1 (5 bases). There are 12 residues in the CDR3. Trimming shortened V by 4 bases and J by 4 bases, and 7 bases separated the two germline ends. CDR1 and CDR2 (germline): SEHNR, FQNEAQ (reference sequence). The CDR3 sequence is CASSSRGETQYF. CDR3 nucleotide sequence: TGTGCCAGCAGCTCAAGGGGAGAGACCCAGTACTTC.

This CDR3 is CASTPLLTSNYGYTF. The DNA of the CDR3 is TGTGCCAGCACGCCTCTGTTAACATCTAACTATGGCTACACCTTC. The V and J genes are TRBV28 and TRBJ1-2, with D hard to call. The V end lost 7 bases, the J end lost 0 bases, and 15 bases lay between the germline ends. The CDR3 is 15 amino acids. From germline, CDR1 is MDHEN and CDR2 SYDVKM.

This chain joins TRBV27 and TRBJ1-4; 9 bases match TRBD1. This CDR3 spans 14 amino acids. The V and J ends lost 7 bases and 7 bases, in that order; junction bases with no gene match: 7. Germline V gene lookup returns CDR1 MNHEY and CDR2 SMNVEV (reference sequence). The CDR3 loop reads CASTTGTGLEKLFF. CDR3 nucleotides: TGTGCCAGCACCACCGGGACAGGGCTTGAAAAACTGTTTTTT. Together with reference TRBV27 and TRBJ1-4, the CDR3 gives the full variable domain: EAQVTQNPRYLITVTGKKLTVTCSQNMNHEYMSWYRQDPGLGLRQIYYSMNVEVTDKGDVPEGYKVSRKEKRNFPLILESPSPNQTSLYFCASTTGTGLEKLFFGSGTQLSVL.

A word on this clone: Other nucleotide sequences in the sample specify the same CDR3. The V call is TRBV6-1, the J call TRBJ2-3, with D perhaps TRBD2 (5 bases). Germline V gene data show CDR1 as MNHNS and CDR2 as SASEGT. Trimming pared 3 bases from V and 3 bases from J, leaving 13 bases between. This CDR3 contains 15 residues. The chain's CDR3 is CASSDPGSVTDTQYF. DNA for the CDR3: TGTGCCAGCAGTGATCCGGGTAGCGTGACAGATACGCAGTATTTT.